This entry is about one T cell receptor gamma chain. The antigen is not known. Other DNA sequences in the same sample also yield this CDR3. Germline values: CDR1 EGSTGY, CDR2 YDSYTSSV. This CDR3 spans 14 amino acids. The V and J ends lost 0 bases and 3 bases, in that order; junction bases with no gene match: 5. This sample was taken from a study of Vδ1+ human thymocytes. Extracted RNA was reverse transcribed into cDNA. Pooled V-gene forward primers with one constant-region reverse primer generated the CDR3 amplicons by multiplex PCR. TCRdb reapplied CATT to the multiplex PCR reads. The sample contains tens of thousands of gamma-chain clones, around 20% of which appear only once. Study observations and caveats: Donors shared many TRG clonotypes but few TRD clonotypes. In the thymus, TRG and TRD repertoires looked highly polyclonal with Gaussian CDR3 lengths. Despite high sort purity, roughly a fifth of thymic T cell receptor delta sequences were Vdelta2.

Alphabeta T cells were depleted, then CD3+ Vdelta1+ Vdelta2- thymocytes were FACS-sorted. Between roughly 98% and 99.6% of sorted thymocytes were Vdelta1+. The rearrangement joins TRGV4 to TRGJ1 or TRGJ2. The sequence was collected from a girl under three years old who had congenital heart surgery. Sequencing was carried out using Vdelta1+ gamma-delta thymocytes from the thymus. Subset defined: FACS-sorted CD3+ TCRalphabeta- TCRVdelta1+ TCRVdelta2- thymocytes. This CDR3 reads CATWDGRPYYKKLF. In DNA form, the CDR3 reads TGTGCCACCTGGGATGGGCGCCCTTATTATAAGAAACTCTTT.